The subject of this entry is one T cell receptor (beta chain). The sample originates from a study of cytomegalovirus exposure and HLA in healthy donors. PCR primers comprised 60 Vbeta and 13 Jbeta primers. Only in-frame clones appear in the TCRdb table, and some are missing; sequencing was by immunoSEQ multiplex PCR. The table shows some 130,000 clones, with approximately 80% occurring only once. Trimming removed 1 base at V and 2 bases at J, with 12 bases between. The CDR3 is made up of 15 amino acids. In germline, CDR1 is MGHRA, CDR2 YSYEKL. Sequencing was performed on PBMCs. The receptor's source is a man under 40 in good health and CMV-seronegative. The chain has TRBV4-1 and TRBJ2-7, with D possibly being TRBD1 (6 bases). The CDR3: CASSQGAGDPYEQYF. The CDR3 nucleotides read TGCGCCAGCAGCCAAGGGGCAGGGGATCCCTACGAGCAGTACTTC.